Listed below are T cell receptor beta chains from one sample, sequenced in a study of blood T cells in healthy people across ages. TCRdb reprocessed the 5' RACE reads via MiXCR and lists one record per CDR3 protein. The table records 950,000 to 1,200,000 distinct CDR3 sequences, more than 30% of them present only once. Sample: blood. The receptor source for this set is a young man in good health. Each CDR3 is given with its conserved first and last residue. D genes are given only for firm matches.

>TRBV4-3|-|TRBJ1-2
CASSQEEVGYGYTF
>TRBV7-6|-|TRBJ1-1
CASSPRTQVGSASTEAFF
>TRBV5-6|TRBD1|TRBJ1-1
CASHGQGVYTEAFF
>TRBV13|-|TRBJ1-1
CASSIGQRGDTEAFF
>TRBV7-2|TRBD1|TRBJ1-2
CASSPEAVSGGSGYTF
>TRBV20-1|-|TRBJ1-4
CSARDSGGIREKLFF
>TRBV27|-|TRBJ1-2
CASSLITGSYGYTF
>TRBV10-3|TRBD1|TRBJ2-7
CAIRPGQDTYEQYF
>TRBV5-1|TRBD1|TRBJ2-3
CASSSSAGTAASTDTQYF
>TRBV11-2|-|-
CASSFRSYQDHEQYF
>TRBV6-5|-|TRBJ1-2
CASSYSRRTLGYTF
>TRBV27|-|TRBJ2-1
CASSLLDSHRISYNEQFF
>TRBV14|TRBD1|TRBJ1-2
CASSQELTGGHYGYTF
>TRBV4-2|-|TRBJ2-2
CASSPADRNTGELFF
>TRBV5-6|TRBD1|TRBJ1-2
CASSVGGGQVKSYGYTF
>TRBV20-1|TRBD1|TRBJ2-2
CSAKNSGTVNTGELFF
>TRBV12-3/TRBV12-4|TRBD1|TRBJ1-3
CASSPRQGKGNTIYF
>TRBV7-2|-|TRBJ1-2
CASSLDPAINYGYTF
>TRBV6-2/TRBV6-3|-|TRBJ1-2
CASRRAGPDSYGYTF
>TRBV5-1|TRBD2|TRBJ2-1
CASSLLPGLAGSSQFF
>TRBV5-5|-|TRBJ2-3
CASSYGGGDTQYF
>TRBV7-9|-|TRBJ1-2
CASSPDGVANYGYTF